This is a list of T cell receptor beta chains from one sample in a study of T cells after yellow fever vaccination. TCRdb itself ran the 5' RACE reads through MiXCR, one entry per CDR3 protein. The table includes about 150,000 distinct CDR3 sequences, 5% to 7.5% detected once. The sequences come from CD4+ T cells sorted from PBMCs, collected 10 days after the yellow fever booster vaccination. The source of these receptors is a man between 25 and 39 years old who received the YFV17D yellow fever vaccine. Both conserved end residues are part of each CDR3. The D gene is left open where the match is weak. Expanded clones get a size class; other rows say once, few or many, or leave the size out.

TRBJ2-3 | TRBV5-6 | many | NA | CASSSTNTDTQYF | TGTGCCAGCAGTTCGACCAACACAGATACGCAGTATTTT
TRBJ2-7 | TRBV27 | many | NA | CASSYPGGYEQYF | TGTGCCAGCAGTTACCCCGGCGGCTACGAGCAGTACTTC
TRBJ2-2 | TRBV2 | NA | NA | CASALTGNTGELFF | TGTGCCAGCGCCTTGACAGGGAACACCGGGGAGCTGTTTTTT
TRBJ2-7 | TRBV19 | many | NA | CATAQASYEQYF | TGTGCCACCGCCCAGGCCTCCTACGAGCAGTACTTC
TRBJ2-2 | TRBV15 | many | NA | CATSRVQGSSRDTGELFF | TGTGCCACCAGCAGGGTCCAGGGTTCCAGTCGAGACACCGGGGAGCTGTTTTTT
TRBJ2-7 | TRBV20-1 | NA | TRBD2 | CSASGTSGHEQYF | TGCAGTGCTAGTGGGACTAGCGGGCACGAGCAGTACTTC
TRBJ1-5 | TRBV20-1 | many | NA | CSARGRGFSEHF | TGCAGTGCTAGAGGAAGGGGTTTTAGTGAGCATTTT
TRBJ2-7 | TRBV7-2 | NA | TRBD1 | CASTPGQGAYEQYF | TGTGCCAGCACCCCGGGACAGGGAGCGTACGAGCAGTACTTC
TRBJ2-7 | TRBV29-1 | many | NA | CSVVRDYEQYF | TGCAGCGTTGTTCGGGACTACGAGCAGTACTTC
TRBJ2-5 | TRBV29-1 | many | NA | CSATFGFETQYF | TGCAGCGCCACGTTTGGTTTCGAGACCCAGTACTTC
TRBJ1-1 | TRBV20-1 | many | NA | CSAPRAANTEAFF | TGCAGTGCTCCTCGCGCAGCGAACACTGAAGCTTTCTTT
TRBJ2-3 | TRBV7-2 | many | NA | CASSGQFTDTQYF | TGTGCCAGCAGCGGACAGTTCACAGATACGCAGTATTTT
TRBJ1-1 | TRBV6-2/TRBV6-3 | NA | NA | CASVGRPPEAFF | TGTGCCAGTGTTGGGCGACCTCCAGAAGCTTTCTTT
TRBJ2-7 | TRBV29-1 | many | TRBD2 | CSVDSGGLSEQYF | TGCAGCGTGGATAGCGGGGGCCTGAGCGAGCAGTACTTC
TRBJ2-3 | TRBV7-9 | many | NA | CASSSSRIGTDTQYF | TGTGCCAGCAGCTCTTCAAGAATCGGCACAGATACGCAGTATTTT
TRBJ2-5 | TRBV25-1 | many | TRBD2 | CASSEAGGETQYF | TGTGCCAGCAGTGAAGCGGGGGGAGAGACCCAGTACTTC
TRBJ2-5 | TRBV10-3 | many | TRBD1 | CATRQGEETQYF | TGTGCCACCCGACAGGGGGAAGAGACCCAGTACTTC
TRBJ2-1 | TRBV21-1 | many | NA | CASSKARPSQNNEQFF | TGTGCCAGCAGCAAAGCACGGCCCTCACAGAACAATGAGCAGTTCTTC
TRBJ1-4 | TRBV5-6 | NA | NA | CASSWRGAGEKLFF | TGTGCCAGCAGCTGGAGGGGCGCGGGTGAAAAACTGTTTTTT
TRBJ2-5 | TRBV19 | few | NA | CASSIGEGGWETQYF | TGTGCCAGTAGTATAGGAGAAGGGGGTTGGGAGACCCAGTACTTC
TRBJ1-3 | TRBV7-6 | many | NA | CASSLRLQGSGNTIYF | TGTGCCAGCAGCTTACGCCTCCAGGGCTCTGGAAACACCATATATTTT
TRBJ1-2 | TRBV12-3/TRBV12-4 | many | NA | CASSPGVSGYTF | TGTGCCAGCAGTCCCGGAGTAAGTGGCTACACCTTC
TRBJ2-5 | TRBV5-4 | many | TRBD2 | CASSSGTSGRRGKGETQYF | TGTGCCAGCAGCTCTGGGACTAGCGGGAGAAGGGGGAAAGGGGAGACCCAGTACTTC
TRBJ2-6 | TRBV27 | NA | NA | CASSFLQGLAGANVLTF | TGTGCCAGCAGTTTTCTTCAGGGTTTGGCTGGGGCCAACGTCCTGACTTTC